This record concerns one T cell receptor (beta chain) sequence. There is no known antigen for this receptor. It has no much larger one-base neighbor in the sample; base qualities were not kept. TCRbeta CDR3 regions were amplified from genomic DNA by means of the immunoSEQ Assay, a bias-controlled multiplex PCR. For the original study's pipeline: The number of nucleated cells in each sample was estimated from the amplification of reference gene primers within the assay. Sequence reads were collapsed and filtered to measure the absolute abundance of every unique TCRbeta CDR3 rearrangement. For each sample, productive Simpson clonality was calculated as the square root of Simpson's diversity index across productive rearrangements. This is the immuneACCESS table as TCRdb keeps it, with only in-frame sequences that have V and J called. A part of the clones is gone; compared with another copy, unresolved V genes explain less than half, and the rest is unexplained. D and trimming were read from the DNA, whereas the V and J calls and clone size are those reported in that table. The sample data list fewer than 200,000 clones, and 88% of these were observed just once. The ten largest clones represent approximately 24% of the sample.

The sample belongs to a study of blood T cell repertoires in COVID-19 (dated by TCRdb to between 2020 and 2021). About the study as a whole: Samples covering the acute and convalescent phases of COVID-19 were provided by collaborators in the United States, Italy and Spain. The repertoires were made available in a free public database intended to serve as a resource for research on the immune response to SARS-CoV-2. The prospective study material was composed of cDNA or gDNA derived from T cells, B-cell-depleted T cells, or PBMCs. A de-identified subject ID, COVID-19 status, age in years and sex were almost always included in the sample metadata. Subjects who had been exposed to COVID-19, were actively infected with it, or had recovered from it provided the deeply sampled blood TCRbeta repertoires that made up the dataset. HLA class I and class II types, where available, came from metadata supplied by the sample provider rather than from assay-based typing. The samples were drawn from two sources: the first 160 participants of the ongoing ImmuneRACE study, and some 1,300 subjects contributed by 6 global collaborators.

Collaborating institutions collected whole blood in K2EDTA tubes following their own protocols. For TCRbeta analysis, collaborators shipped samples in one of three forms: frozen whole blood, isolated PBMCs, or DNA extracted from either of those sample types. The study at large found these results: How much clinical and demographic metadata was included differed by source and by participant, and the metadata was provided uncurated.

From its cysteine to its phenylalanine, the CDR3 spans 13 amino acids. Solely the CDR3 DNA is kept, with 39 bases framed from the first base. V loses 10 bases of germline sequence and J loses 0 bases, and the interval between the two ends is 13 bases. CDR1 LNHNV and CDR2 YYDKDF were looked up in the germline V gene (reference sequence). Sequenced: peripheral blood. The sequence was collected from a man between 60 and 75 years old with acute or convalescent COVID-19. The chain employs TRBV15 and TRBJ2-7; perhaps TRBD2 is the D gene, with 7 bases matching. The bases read TGTGCCATCGGGGGGCCCTCCTCCTACGAGCAGTACTTC. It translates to CAIGGPSSYEQYF.